This T cell receptor (beta chain) was captured in a study of blood T cell repertoires in COVID-19. The count of this clone is one. CDR3 size: 12 residues. The V end lost 5 bases, the J end lost 5 bases, and 8 bases lay between the germline ends. Germline V gene sequence: CDR1 SGHTA, CDR2 FQGNSA. Under the authors' procedure: The assay estimated nucleated cells by amplifying reference gene primers. Clones were sequenced by immunoSEQ multiplex PCR, and TCRdb holds only the in-frame ones, with some missing. Clonal size and the V and J genes are those of that table, whereas D and trimming came from the DNA. The data hold 350,000 to 550,000 clones, with 75% to 90% observed a single time.

The chain carries TRBV7-2 and TRBJ2-3; weak D call: TRBD2 (5 bases). This TCR was recovered from a woman aged 25 to 39 with acute or convalescent COVID-19. Material: peripheral blood. The CDR3 sequence: CASSRGRDTQYF. The CDR3 DNA sequence: TGTGCCAGCAGCCGGGGTAGAGATACGCAGTATTTT.